This T cell receptor beta chain comes out of a study of blood T cell repertoires in COVID-19. Study overall: Some COVID-19 samples were acute and others convalescent; all came from the United States, Italy and Spain. PBMCs, B-cell-depleted T cells, or T cells were the source of the cDNA or gDNA that made up the material.

In the original analysis: Researchers report that nucleated cell counts were estimated from reference gene primer amplification. Here immunoSEQ multiplex PCR was the method, and the copy in TCRdb shows in-frame clones only, minus some. The V and J calls and clone size were taken over from that table, and D and trimming were inferred from the DNA. The table lists approximately 190,000 clones, around 84% of them singletons, with 13% to 15% in the top ten. There are 17 residues in the CDR3. The ends lost 3 bases at V and 5 bases at J; junction bases unmatched: 11. Germline CDR1 reads SEHNR; CDR2 reads FQNEAQ (reference sequence).

Sequencing was done on a sample of peripheral blood. The chain is built from TRBV7-9 and TRBJ2-1; TRBD2 agrees at 9 bases. This TCR came from a man aged 25-45 years with active or convalescent COVID-19. CDR3 sequence (DNA): TGTGCCAGCAGCTTGGTCGAGGGCGGGAGGGCCGACAATGAGCAGTTCTTC. The encoded protein is CASSLVEGGRADNEQFF.